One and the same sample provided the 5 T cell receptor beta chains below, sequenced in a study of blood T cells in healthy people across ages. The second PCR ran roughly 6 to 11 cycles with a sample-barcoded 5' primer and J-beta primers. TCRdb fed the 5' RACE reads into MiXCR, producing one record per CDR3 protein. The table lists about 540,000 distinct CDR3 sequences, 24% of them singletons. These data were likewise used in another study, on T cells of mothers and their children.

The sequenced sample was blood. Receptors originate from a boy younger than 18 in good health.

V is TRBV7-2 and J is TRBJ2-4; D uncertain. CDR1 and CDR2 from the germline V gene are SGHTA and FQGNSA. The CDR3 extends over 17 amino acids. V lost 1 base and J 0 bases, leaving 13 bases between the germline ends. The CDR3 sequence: CASSLVRGRLAKNIQYF. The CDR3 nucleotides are TGTGCCAGCAGCTTAGTTCGCGGCCGTTTAGCCAAAAACATTCAGTACTTC.

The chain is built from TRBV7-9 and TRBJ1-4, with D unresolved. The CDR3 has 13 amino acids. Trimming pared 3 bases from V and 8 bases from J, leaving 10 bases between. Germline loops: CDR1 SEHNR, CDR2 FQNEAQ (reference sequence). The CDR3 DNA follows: TGTGCCAGCAGCTTGGCAATAGGGGAAAAACTGTTTTTT. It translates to CASSLAIGEKLFF.

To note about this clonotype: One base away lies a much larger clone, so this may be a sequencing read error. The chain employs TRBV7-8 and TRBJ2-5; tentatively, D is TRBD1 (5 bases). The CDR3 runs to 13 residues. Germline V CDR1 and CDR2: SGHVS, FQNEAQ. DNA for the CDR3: TGTGCCGGCAGCTACAGGCGACGGGAGACCCAGTACTTC. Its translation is CAGSYRRRETQYF.

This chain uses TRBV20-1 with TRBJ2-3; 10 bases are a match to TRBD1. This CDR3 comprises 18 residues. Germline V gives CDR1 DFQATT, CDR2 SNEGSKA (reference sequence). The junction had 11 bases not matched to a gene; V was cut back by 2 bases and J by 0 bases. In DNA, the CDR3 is TGCAGTGCTAGACTCCCCGGGACAGGGGAAACTAGCACAGATACGCAGTATTTT. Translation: CSARLPGTGETSTDTQYF.

The CDR3 nucleotides read TGTGCCAGCAGTCCTTGGACAGGGACGGATGAGCAGTTCTTC. It translates to CASSPWTGTDEQFF. This chain uses TRBV27 with TRBJ2-1; 8 nucleotides line up with TRBD1. Losses at the gene ends were 5 bases for V and 8 bases for J; bases not matched to a gene: 8. The CDR3 has 14 amino acids. The germline gives CDR1 MNHEY, CDR2 SMNVEV (reference sequence).